Detailed here is one T cell receptor (beta chain). As yet, its antigen is unknown. The deep-level immunoSEQ assay was used. The assay was immunoSEQ multiplex PCR, and TCRdb's table has in-frame clones only and misses some. The sample lists some 490,000 clones; around 85% were seen once. Donors comprised healthy HIV-negative adults lacking recent acute infections or vaccinations. The sample is drawn from a study of shared clonotypes between healthy human individuals. Study-wide context: A few men and a couple of women, aged 18 to 49, were donors. Points from the study as a whole: How much donors shared clonotypes was expected to be affected by sequencing depth.

This CDR3 comprises 14 residues. The V gene's germline CDR1 is MNHNS and CDR2 SASEGT. The V end lost 3 bases, the J end lost 2 bases, and 11 bases lay between the germline ends. The genes are TRBV6-1 and TRBJ2-7; no definite D call. Sequences were obtained from PBMCs. This clonotype was sampled from a woman in her 40s in good health. Some clones in this sample may be carry-over from other donors' samples. The CDR3 DNA follows: TGTGCCAGCAGTGACGGCCCTGGTCCCTACGAGCAGTACTTC. Amino acid sequence: CASSDGPGPYEQYF.